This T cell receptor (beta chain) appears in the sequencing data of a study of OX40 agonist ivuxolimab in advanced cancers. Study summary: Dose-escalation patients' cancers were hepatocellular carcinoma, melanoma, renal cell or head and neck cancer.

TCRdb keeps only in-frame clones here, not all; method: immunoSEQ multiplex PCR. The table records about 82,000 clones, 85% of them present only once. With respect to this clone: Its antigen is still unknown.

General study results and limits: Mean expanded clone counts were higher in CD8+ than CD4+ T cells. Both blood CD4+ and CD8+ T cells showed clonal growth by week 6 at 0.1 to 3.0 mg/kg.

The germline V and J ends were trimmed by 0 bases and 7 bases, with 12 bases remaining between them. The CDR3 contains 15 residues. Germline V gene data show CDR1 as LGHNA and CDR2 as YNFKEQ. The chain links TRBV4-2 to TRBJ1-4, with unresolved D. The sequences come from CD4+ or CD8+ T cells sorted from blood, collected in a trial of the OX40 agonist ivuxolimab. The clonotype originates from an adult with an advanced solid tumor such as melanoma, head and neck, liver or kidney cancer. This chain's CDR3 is CASSQDLVSIEKLFF. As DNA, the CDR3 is TGTGCCAGCAGCCAAGATCTGGTATCTATTGAAAAACTGTTTTTT.